This T cell receptor (beta chain) is from a study of blood T cell repertoires in COVID-19. At the level of the study: COVID-19 samples from acute and convalescent phases originated in the United States, Italy and Spain.

CDR1 MGHRA and CDR2 YSYEKL come from the germline V gene. The CDR3 is made up of 16 amino acids. The V and J ends lost 3 bases and 4 bases respectively, with 16 bases between them. Generated by immunoSEQ multiplex PCR, the TCRdb table keeps only in-frame clones and is missing some. The repertoire holds under 300,000 clones, with around four fifths as singletons. The specimen sequenced was peripheral blood. This TCR came from a woman aged 40 to 50 with active or convalescent COVID-19. The V call is TRBV4-1, the J call TRBJ1-3, with D perhaps matching TRBD1 (6 bases). The CDR3 sequence is CASSHGGAVTGNTIYF. The DNA for the CDR3 is TGCGCCAGCAGCCACGGGGGGGCAGTGACGGGAAACACCATATATTTT.